This T cell receptor beta chain is from a study of blood T cells in healthy people across ages. Study details: Template switching captured about one barcoded beta molecule per two T cells.

This clonotype has a handful of counts. What it recognizes is unknown. Findings of the study overall: Without sorted subsets, naive and antigen-experienced compartments could not be conclusively compared.

Primers used in a second PCR of about 6 to 11 cycles were a sample-barcoded 5' primer and a J-beta primer mix. Each CDR3 protein gets one entry after TCRdb re-called the 5' RACE reads with MiXCR. The sample carries some 690,000 distinct CDR3 sequences, about 20% recorded once. Germline-derived CDR1 and CDR2 are PRHDT and FYEKMQ (reference sequence). The junction had 16 bases not matched to a gene; V was cut back by 2 bases and J by 4 bases. There are 18 residues in the CDR3. Per individual sample, total RNA of at least 6 micrograms was extracted. The genes are TRBV13 and TRBJ1-2, with 7 bases aligning to TRBD1. The sample was blood. This TCR derives from a man between 65 and 79 years old in good health. In DNA form, the CDR3 reads TGTGCCAGCAGCTTATCCTCCGCAGGGGGGATAGATGTCTATGGCTACACCTTC. Protein sequence: CASSLSSAGGIDVYGYTF.